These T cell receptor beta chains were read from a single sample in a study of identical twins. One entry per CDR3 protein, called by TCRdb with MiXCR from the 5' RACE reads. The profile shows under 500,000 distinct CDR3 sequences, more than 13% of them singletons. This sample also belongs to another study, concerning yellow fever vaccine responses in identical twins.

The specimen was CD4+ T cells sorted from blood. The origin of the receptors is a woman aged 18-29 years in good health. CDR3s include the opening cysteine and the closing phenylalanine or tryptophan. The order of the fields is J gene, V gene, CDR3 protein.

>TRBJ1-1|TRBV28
CASSRMREAFF
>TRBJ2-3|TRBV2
CASSGTSGTDTQYF
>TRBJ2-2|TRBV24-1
CATSGVTENTGELFF
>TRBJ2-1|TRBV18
CASSPLEDEQFF
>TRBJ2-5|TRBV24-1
CATSEIGTGALAETQYF
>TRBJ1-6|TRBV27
CASSFRPGTGTNSPLHF
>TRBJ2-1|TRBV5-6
CASSLPGWGEQFF
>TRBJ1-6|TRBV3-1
CASSAHGAKYNSPLHF
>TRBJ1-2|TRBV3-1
CASSQNRLGVTF
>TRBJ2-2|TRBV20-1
CSARETGNTGELFF
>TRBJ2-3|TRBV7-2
CASSSGGGDRDTQYF
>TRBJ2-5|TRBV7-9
CASSPRGYQETQYF
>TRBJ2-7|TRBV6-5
CASSLRGQAHYEQYF
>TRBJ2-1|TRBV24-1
CATSDLTRTGAREQFF
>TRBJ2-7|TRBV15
CATSGFLGGDKNEQYF
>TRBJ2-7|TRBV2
CASRPPRPLGSWDEQYF
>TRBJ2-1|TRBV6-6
CASMLQTGKQFF
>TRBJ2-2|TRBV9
CASSVDGRSTGELFF
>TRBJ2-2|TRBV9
CASSQGGTGITGELFF
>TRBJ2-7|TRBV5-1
CASSLDSQGTKQYF
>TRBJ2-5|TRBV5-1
CASQRNPRAETQYF
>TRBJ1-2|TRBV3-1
CASSQDVKGSHYGYTF
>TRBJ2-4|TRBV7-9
CASLGGAKNIQYF
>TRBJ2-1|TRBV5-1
CASSAQGAGNEQFF
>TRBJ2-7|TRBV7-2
CASSEQGLAHEQYF
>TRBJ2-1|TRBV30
CAWSGTLVTSNEQFF
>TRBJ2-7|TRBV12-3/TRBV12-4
CASSPYRDRTYEQYF
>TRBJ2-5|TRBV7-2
CASSLAHQETQYF
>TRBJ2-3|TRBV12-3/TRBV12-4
CASSLDPPPDTQYF
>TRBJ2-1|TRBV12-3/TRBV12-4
CASGDFLSSYNEQFF
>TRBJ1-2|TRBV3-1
CASSLLSVGGGYTF
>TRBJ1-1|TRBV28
CASIPGPVNTEVFF